This T cell receptor beta chain was identified in a study of T cells after yellow fever vaccination. TCRdb reprocessed the 5' RACE reads with MiXCR, giving one entry per CDR3 protein. The sample includes about 260,000 distinct CDR3 sequences, about 5% seen only once; the top ten take roughly 3.5%. There are 18 residues in the CDR3. The germline gives CDR1 MGHRA, CDR2 YSYEKL. Many counts were recorded for this clonotype. One junction end does not reproduce the germline sequence, and a read error may be involved. This clonotype originated in a man aged 18 to 29 who received the YFV17D yellow fever vaccine. The chain employs TRBV4-1 and TRBJ1-3; D ambiguous. The specimen was CD4+ T cells sorted from PBMCs, collected on the day of the yellow fever booster vaccination. The CDR3 sequence: CASSQSGSKAPSGNTIYF. DNA for the CDR3: TGCGCCAGCAGTCAGAGCGGATCGAAGGCCCCCTCTGGGAACACCATATATTTT.